The present TCR beta chain was sequenced within a study of blood T cells in healthy people across ages. Study-wide background: The capture of about one barcoded beta molecule per two T cells was achieved by template switching.

This clonotype was picked up one time. The second PCR ran about 6 to 12 cycles with a sample-barcoded 5' primer and J-beta primers. Tagging of each cDNA molecule was performed by a template-switch adaptor with 12 random nucleotides. Each CDR3 protein is one row after TCRdb ran MiXCR on the 5' RACE reads. The table records more than 700,000 distinct CDR3 sequences, about 53% of them present only once. The sample comprised blood. The sequence was collected from an elderly man in good health.

The CDR3, as DNA: TGTGCCAGCAGTTCCGCAACGCGGCCCTACTCGAATGAGCAGTTCTTC. This sequence encodes CASSSATRPYSNEQFF. J is TRBJ2-1 and V is TRBV6-2 or TRBV6-3; no definite D call. Looked up from germline, CDR1 is MNHEY and CDR2 is SVGEGT. The CDR3 length is 16 residues. The V gene lost 4 bases and the J gene lost 7 bases, with 20 bases spanning the gap.